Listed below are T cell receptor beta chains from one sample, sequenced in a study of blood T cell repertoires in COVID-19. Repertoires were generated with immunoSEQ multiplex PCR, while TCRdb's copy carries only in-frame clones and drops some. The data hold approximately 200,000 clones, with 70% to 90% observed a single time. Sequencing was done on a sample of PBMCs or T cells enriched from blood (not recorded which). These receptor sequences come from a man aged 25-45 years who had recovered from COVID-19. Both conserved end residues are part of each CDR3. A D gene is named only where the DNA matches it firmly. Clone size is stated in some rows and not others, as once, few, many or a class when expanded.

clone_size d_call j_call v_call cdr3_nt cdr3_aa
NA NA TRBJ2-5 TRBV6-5 TGTGCCAGCAGTTGGGCCCCACAGGGTCAAGAGACCCAGTACTTC CASSWAPQGQETQYF
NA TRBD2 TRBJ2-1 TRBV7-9 TGTGCCAGCAGCGGGGCGCGGGGAGGGCCGGGCAATGAGCAGTTCTTC CASSGARGGPGNEQFF
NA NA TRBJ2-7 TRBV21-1 TGTGCCAGCAGCAATCGACAGAAAGACTACGAGCAGTACTTC CASSNRQKDYEQYF
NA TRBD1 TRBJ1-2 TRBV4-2 TGTGCCAGCAGCCAGGGGGACAGCTATGGCTACACCTTC CASSQGDSYGYTF
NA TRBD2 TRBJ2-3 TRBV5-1 TGCGCCAGCAGCTTGAGGTGGGTAGCGGGAGACACAGATACGCAGTATTTT CASSLRWVAGDTDTQYF
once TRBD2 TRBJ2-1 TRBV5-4 TGTGCCAGCAGCGGATTAGCGGGAGGGCCCTTATCGGGTGAGCAGTTCTTC CASSGLAGGPLSGEQFF
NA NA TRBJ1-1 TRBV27 TGTGCCAGCAGCAAACTGACAGGCGTAATGAACACTGAAGCTTTCTTT CASSKLTGVMNTEAFF
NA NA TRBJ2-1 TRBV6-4 TGTGCCAGCAGTGACTCTTGGGGGGGCAGACAAGCCACAGTCTTC CASSDSWGGRQATVF
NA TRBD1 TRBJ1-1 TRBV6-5 TGTGCCAGCAGTCCCGGGACAGGGGGTAACACTGAAGCTTTCTTT CASSPGTGGNTEAFF
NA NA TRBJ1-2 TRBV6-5 TGTGCCAGCAGTTACCCTCTGGACAGCCGGGACGGCTACACCTTC CASSYPLDSRDGYTF
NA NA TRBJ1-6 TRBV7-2 TGTGCCAGCAGCCTACACGGCGGACAGAGCTCCTATAATTCACCCCTCCACTTT CASSLHGGQSSYNSPLHF
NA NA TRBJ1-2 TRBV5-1 TGCGCCAGCAGCGTGGGGGGCGGCGGCTACACCTTC CASSVGGGGYTF
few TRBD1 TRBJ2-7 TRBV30 TGTGCCTGGAGTGCAGCGGGACAGGGGACCCTGGTCGAGCAGTACTTC CAWSAAGQGTLVEQYF
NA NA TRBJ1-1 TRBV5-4 TGTGCCAGCAGCTTGGGGGCAACAGGGAACACTGAAGCTTTCTTT CASSLGATGNTEAFF
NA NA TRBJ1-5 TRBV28 TGTGCCAGCAGGACTGATAGTATTCCTCAGCCCCAGCATTTT CASRTDSIPQPQHF
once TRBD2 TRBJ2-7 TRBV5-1 TGCGCCAGCAGCTTGGTTGACGGGAGGGGCAACGAGCAGTACTTC CASSLVDGRGNEQYF
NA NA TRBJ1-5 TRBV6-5 TGTGCCAGCAGTTACTCTGCAGGGAGCAATCAGCCCCAGCATTTT CASSYSAGSNQPQHF
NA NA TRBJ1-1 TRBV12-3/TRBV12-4 TGTGCCAGCAGTTTCTCGGGGGAAAAGGCTTTCTTT CASSFSGEKAFF
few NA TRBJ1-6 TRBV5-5 TGTGCCAGCAGCTTGGTCGTCAGGGATTCACCCCTCCACTTT CASSLVVRDSPLHF
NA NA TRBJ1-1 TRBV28 TGTGCCAGCAGTTCCCACCGGGCTTTCTTT CASSSHRAFF
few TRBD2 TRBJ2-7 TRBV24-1 TGTGCCACCAGTGATTCCGGGACTAGCGGGAGTTATAGCCACGAGCAGTACTTC CATSDSGTSGSYSHEQYF
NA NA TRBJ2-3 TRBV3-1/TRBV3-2 TGTGCCAGCAGCCACCCCCCGGGAACTGCAGATACGCAGTATTTT CASSHPPGTADTQYF
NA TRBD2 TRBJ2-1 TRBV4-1 TGCGCCAGCAGCCTCGGGGGGGGCGGGAGCTCCTACAATGAGCAGTTCTTC CASSLGGGGSSYNEQFF
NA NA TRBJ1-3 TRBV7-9 TGTGCCAGCAGCCCAACCAACTCACCTTACTCTGGAAACACCATATATTTT CASSPTNSPYSGNTIYF
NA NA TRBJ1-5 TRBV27 TGTGCCAGCAGTTTTCGAGGAGGGGGCAATCAGCCCCAGCATTTT CASSFRGGGNQPQHF
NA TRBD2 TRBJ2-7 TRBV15 TGTGCCACCAGCGGAGACCCGGGACTAGGTTTCGACGAGCAGTACTTC CATSGDPGLGFDEQYF
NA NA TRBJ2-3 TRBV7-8 TGTGCCAGCAGCCCGCGAGGGGGTACCACAGATACGCAGTATTTT CASSPRGGTTDTQYF
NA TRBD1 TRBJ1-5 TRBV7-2 TGTGCCAGCAGCTTAGCGCAGGGGGCCGGCTTCCAGCCCCAGCATTTT CASSLAQGAGFQPQHF
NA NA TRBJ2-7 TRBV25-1 TGTGCCAGCAGTGACAGCCGGGGGAACTCCTACGAGCAGTACTTC CASSDSRGNSYEQYF
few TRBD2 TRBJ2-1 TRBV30 TGTGCCTGGAAGGGATTAGCGGGACAAAATGAGCAGTTCTTC CAWKGLAGQNEQFF
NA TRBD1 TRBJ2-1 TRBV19 TGTGCCAGTAGTATTTGGGACAGGGGCTACAATGAGCAGTTCTTC CASSIWDRGYNEQFF
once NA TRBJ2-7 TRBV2 TGTGCCAGCAGTGAAGCCCAGACTGCTCCTCTAAGCTCCTACGAGCAGTACTTC CASSEAQTAPLSSYEQYF
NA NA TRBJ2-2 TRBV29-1 TGCAGCGTTTTGGAGGCAGGGGAGCTGTTTTTT CSVLEAGELFF
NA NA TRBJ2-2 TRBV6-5 TGTGCCAGCAGTTACTCATTTGGAGGTTCCGGGGAGCTGTTTTTT CASSYSFGGSGELFF
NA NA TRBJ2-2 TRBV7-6 TGTGCCAGCAGCCCCTCGACAGCCAACACCGGGGAGCTGTTTTTT CASSPSTANTGELFF
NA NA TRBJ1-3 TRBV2 TGTGCCAGCAGGTGGCACCTCATCTCTGGAAACACCATATATTTT CASRWHLISGNTIYF
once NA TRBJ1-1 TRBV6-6 TGTGCCAGCAGTCGGGAATCACAAACCCCTGCCCGGGGAGAAGCTTTCTTT CASSRESQTPARGEAFF
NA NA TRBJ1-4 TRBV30 TGTGCCTGGAGTCGGGGGTCTAATGAAAAACTGTTTTTT CAWSRGSNEKLFF
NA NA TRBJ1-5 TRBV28 TGTGCCAGCAGGGAAGGAGGGCAGCCCCAGCATTTT CASREGGQPQHF
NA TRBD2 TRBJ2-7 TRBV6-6 TGTGCCAGCAGTTACGGGGGTAGCGGGCGAGCCTACGAGCAGTACTTC CASSYGGSGRAYEQYF
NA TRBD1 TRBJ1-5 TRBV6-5 TGTGCCAGCAAACAGGGGGCGCGGGGTCAGCCCCAGCATTTT CASKQGARGQPQHF
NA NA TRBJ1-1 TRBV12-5 TGTGCTAGCCAGGGCGGATACAACACTGAAGCTTTCTTT CASQGGYNTEAFF
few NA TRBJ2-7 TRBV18 TGTGCCAGCTCACCAACCGGGGGTTCCGAGCAGTACTTC CASSPTGGSEQYF
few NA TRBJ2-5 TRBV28 TGTGCCAGCAGCACCCCCCCAGGGTTGGGGTTCAGAGACCTGTACTTC CASSTPPGLGFRDLYF
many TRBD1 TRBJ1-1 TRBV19 TGTGCCAGTAGTCCGAGCCCGGACAGGAAAGCTTTCTTT CASSPSPDRKAFF
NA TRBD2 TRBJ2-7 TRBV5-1 TGCGCCAGCAGCTTGGCAGCGGGGGAGGCCTACGAGCAGTACTTC CASSLAAGEAYEQYF
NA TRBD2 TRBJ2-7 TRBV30 TGTGCCTGGGATGCCGGGATTCAGACTAGCGGGAAAGGCTTC CAWDAGIQTSGKGF
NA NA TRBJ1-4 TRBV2 TGTGCCAGTATGCCCGAGGGTGAAAAACTGTTTTTT CASMPEGEKLFF
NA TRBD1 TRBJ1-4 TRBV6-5 TGTGCCAGTCAGACAGGGGGAGGTGAAAAACTGTTTTTT CASQTGGGEKLFF
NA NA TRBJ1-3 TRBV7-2 TGTGCCAGCAGCCAACAGGTCTCTGGAAACACCATATATTTT CASSQQVSGNTIYF
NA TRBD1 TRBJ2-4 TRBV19 TGTGCCAGTATATCGCCGGACAGGGGAGGGCTAGCCAAAAACATTCAGTACTTC CASISPDRGGLAKNIQYF
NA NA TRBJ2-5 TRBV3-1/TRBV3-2 TGTGCCAGCAGCCAAGAAGGGGCTACCATTTACCAAGAGACCCAGTACTTC CASSQEGATIYQETQYF
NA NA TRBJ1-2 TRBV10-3 TGTGCCATCAGTGAGAGTCAGGAGGCCTATGGCTACACCTTC CAISESQEAYGYTF
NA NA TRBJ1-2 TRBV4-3 TGCGCCAGCAGCCAAGAATCTAGAGTCTTAAACTATGGCTACACCTTC CASSQESRVLNYGYTF